A single sample gave rise to the 20 T cell receptor beta chains below, sequenced in a study of T cell responses to AZD1222 COVID-19 vaccine. Data came from immunoSEQ multiplex PCR; TCRdb stores just in-frame clones and leaves some out. The repertoire holds approximately 120,000 clones, with more than 80% as singletons. The material sequenced was peripheral blood, taken on day 0 of AZD1222 vaccination. All receptors come from an adult in good health.

The V gene is TRBV19, the J gene TRBJ1-5, with D tentatively TRBD1 (6 bases). Germline values: CDR1 LNHDA, CDR2 SQIVND (reference sequence). CDR3 size: 16 residues. V dropped 2 bases and J dropped 3 bases, with 14 bases sitting between them. The CDR3 DNA follows: TGTGCCAGTAGTATAAGTCCGGACAGACACAATCAGCCCCAGCATTTT. Amino acids: CASSISPDRHNQPQHF.

This clone was found a few times. The CDR3 DNA reads TGTGCCAGCAGCGTAGACTCGGGATACTACGAGCAGTACTTC. Translation gives CASSVDSGYYEQYF. The V and J genes are TRBV9 and TRBJ2-7; D may be TRBD2 (5 bases). V dropped 0 bases and J dropped 3 bases, with 10 bases sitting between them. CDR3 size: 14 residues. Germline V gene data show CDR1 as SGDLS and CDR2 as YYNGEE.

CDR3 in DNA: TGTGCCCACCACGGCGGGGGTCTTTACAATGAGCAGTTCTTC. Translating gives CAHHGGGLYNEQFF. The rearrangement uses TRBV6-5 and TRBJ2-1, with TRBD2 matching over 7 bases. The germline CDR1 and CDR2 sequences are MNHEY and SVGAGI. The CDR3 sequence is 14 residues long. Germline trimming cut 11 bases from V and 4 bases from J; bases unmatched to any gene: 11.

The J gene is TRBJ2-2, the V gene TRBV5-1; 7 positions match TRBD2. The CDR3 length is 14 residues. Trimming cost V 8 bases and J 2 bases; bases outside gene matches: 6. Germline lookup yields CDR1 SGHRS and CDR2 YFSETQ. The CDR3, as DNA: TGCGCCAGTTGGGAGGGACCAAACACCGGGGAGCTGTTTTTT. It yields the protein CASWEGPNTGELFF.

The chain links TRBV5-1 to TRBJ2-7, with 9 bases aligning to TRBD2. Trimming at V came to 4 bases and at J to 7 bases, leaving 12 bases not matched to a gene. The germline V gene encodes CDR1 SGHRS and CDR2 YFSETQ. CDR3 length equals 15 residues. Here the CDR3 reads CASSPQGLAAIEQYF. CDR3 nucleotides: TGCGCCAGCAGCCCGCAGGGACTAGCTGCTATTGAGCAGTACTTC.

J is TRBJ1-5 and V is TRBV19; no clear D gene. Germline values: CDR1 LNHDA, CDR2 SQIVND (reference sequence). V lost 3 bases, J lost 8 bases, and 11 bases lay in between. The CDR3 runs 13 residues. The CDR3 protein is CASSIRRNEPQHF. CDR3 DNA sequence: TGTGCCAGTAGTATTCGAAGAAACGAGCCCCAGCATTTT. The full variable domain, completed using reference TRBV19 and TRBJ1-5, is DGGITQSPKYLFRKEGQNVTLSCEQNLNHDAMYWYRQDPGQGLRLIYYSQIVNDFQKGDIAEGYSVSREKKESFPLTVTSAQKNPTAFYLCASSIRRNEPQHFGDGTRLSIL.

The gene calls are TRBV15 and TRBJ2-5, with TRBD2 matching over 9 bases. The CDR3 consists of 17 residues. V gave up 0 bases and J gave up 5 bases; unmatched junction bases: 10. CDR1 is LNHNV, CDR2 YYDKDF, per germline (reference sequence). In DNA, the CDR3 is TGTGCCACCAGCAGAGATATGACTAGCGGTGCCAAGGAGACCCAGTACTTC. It specifies CATSRDMTSGAKETQYF.

The gene calls are TRBV2 and TRBJ1-6; the D gene is possibly TRBD1 (5 bases). The germline V gene has CDR1 SNHLY and CDR2 FYNNEI. The V end was cut by 6 bases, the J end by 4 bases, with 7 bases between. The length of the CDR3 is 13 residues. CDR3 DNA: TGTGCCAGCAGCAGGGATTATAATTCACCCCTCCACTTT. It is translated as CASSRDYNSPLHF. Based on the CDR3 plus reference TRBV2 and TRBJ1-6, the full variable domain is EPEVTQTPSHQVTQMGQEVILRCVPISNHLYFYWYRQILGQKVEFLVSFYNNEISEKSEIFDDQFSVERPDGSNFTLKIRSTKLEDSAMYFCASSRDYNSPLHFGNGTRLTVT.

The rearrangement links TRBV6-5 to TRBJ1-1; 8 bases line up with TRBD1. V was pared by 5 bases and J by 3 bases, with 5 bases of the junction left unmatched. CDR3 length equals 14 residues. CDR1 and CDR2 from the germline V gene are MNHEY and SVGAGI. As DNA, the CDR3 is TGTGCCAGCAGTAACAGGGGGATAGACACTGAAGCTTTCTTT. Residues: CASSNRGIDTEAFF.

The rearrangement joins TRBV6-2 or TRBV6-3 to TRBJ1-2, with unresolved D. V was trimmed by 2 bases and J by 7 bases, leaving 8 bases between them. The CDR3 extends over 12 amino acids. Germline values: CDR1 MNHEY, CDR2 SVGEGT. The DNA of the CDR3 is TGTGCCAGCAGTTACCCCGCCGGTGGCTACACCTTC. It encodes CASSYPAGGYTF.

CDR3 region: CASSLPTRHNEQFF. The CDR3 bases are TGTGCCAGCAGTTTACCCACAAGGCACAATGAGCAGTTCTTC. The chain is built from TRBV28 and TRBJ2-1; no reliable D call. The ends were cut back, 2 bases at V and 5 bases at J, with 10 bases in the middle. The CDR3 runs to 14 residues. The germline CDR1 and CDR2 sequences are MDHEN and SYDVKM.

This chain links TRBV10-3 with TRBJ2-5; possible D gene TRBD2, 6 bases. The CDR3 spans 14 residues. Germline V lookup: CDR1 ENHRY, CDR2 SYGVKD. V shed 0 bases and J shed 5 bases, with 10 bases lying between them. CDR3 region: CAISESGGWETQYF. The DNA of the CDR3 is TGTGCCATCAGTGAGTCGGGGGGTTGGGAGACCCAGTACTTC.

The rearrangement links TRBV4-1 to TRBJ1-4, with 12 positions matching TRBD1. V lost 4 bases to trimming and J lost 5 bases; unmatched junction nucleotides: 2. Germline lookup yields CDR1 MGHRA and CDR2 YSYEKL. The CDR3 has 15 residues. The chain's CDR3 is CASSPGQGANEKLFF. The CDR3 DNA sequence: TGCGCCAGCAGCCCGGGACAGGGGGCGAATGAAAAACTGTTTTTT.

The rearrangement joins TRBV5-6 to TRBJ1-1, with 7 positions matching TRBD1. Germline CDR1 SGHDT, CDR2 YYEEEE. The CDR3 length is 14 residues. V lost 4 bases and J lost 3; bases outside the gene matches: 6. CDR3 DNA sequence: TGTGCCAGCAGCCCTGACAGGGCAGACACTGAAGCTTTCTTT. It translates to CASSPDRADTEAFF.

CDR3 amino acids: CASSMGLGEKLFF. As DNA, the CDR3 is TGTGCCAGTAGTATGGGACTCGGTGAAAAACTGTTTTTT. V and J are TRBV19 and TRBJ1-4, with D maybe TRBD1 (5 bases). CDR1 is LNHDA and CDR2 is SQIVND in the germline V gene (reference sequence). V was trimmed by 3 bases and J by 7 bases, leaving 9 bases between them. The CDR3 is 13 residues long.

The CDR3 DNA follows: TGTGCCTGGAGTATGACATCGGGCTCAGCTACGCAGTATTTT. Amino acids: CAWSMTSGSATQYF. This chain joins TRBV30 and TRBJ2-3; no definite D call. This CDR3 has 14 amino acids. CDR1 is GTSNPN and CDR2 is SVGIG in the germline V gene (reference sequence). Between the trimmed V and J ends, which lost 2 bases and 8 bases, there was a span of 17 bases.

The gene calls are TRBV9 and TRBJ2-2; D remains unclear. This CDR3 contains 14 residues. V was pared by 1 base and J by 6 bases, with 10 bases between. Per germline, CDR1 SGDLS and CDR2 YYNGEE. The DNA for the CDR3 is TGTGCCAGCAGCGTACTCAGTACTCCCGGGGAGCTGTTTTTT. This encodes CASSVLSTPGELFF.

This sequence joins TRBV27 and TRBJ1-2; 7 positions agree with TRBD1. The germline gives CDR1 MNHEY, CDR2 SMNVEV (reference sequence). With V trimmed by 2 bases and J by 0 bases, 3 bases remained unmatched. The CDR3 extends over 15 amino acids. This CDR3 reads CASSLKTGPNYGYTF. The CDR3, as DNA: TGTGCCAGCAGTTTAAAGACAGGGCCTAACTATGGCTACACCTTC.

This chain joins TRBV28 and TRBJ1-2; no reliable D call. The germline gives CDR1 MDHEN, CDR2 SYDVKM. CDR3 length equals 12 residues. Trimming pared 3 bases from V and 10 bases from J, leaving 12 bases between. CDR3 sequence: CASSLAGPYYTF. The CDR3 DNA reads TGTGCCAGCAGTTTGGCTGGACCCTACTACACCTTC.

This chain's CDR3 is CASSQVGRVNTGELFF. The CDR3 DNA reads TGCGCCAGCAGCCAAGTGGGGAGGGTCAACACCGGGGAGCTGTTTTTT. This chain links TRBV4-1 with TRBJ2-2; 7 nucleotides align to TRBD2. Per germline, CDR1 MGHRA and CDR2 YSYEKL. CDR3 length: 16 residues. V dropped 1 base and J dropped 2; count of bases not matched to a gene: 4.